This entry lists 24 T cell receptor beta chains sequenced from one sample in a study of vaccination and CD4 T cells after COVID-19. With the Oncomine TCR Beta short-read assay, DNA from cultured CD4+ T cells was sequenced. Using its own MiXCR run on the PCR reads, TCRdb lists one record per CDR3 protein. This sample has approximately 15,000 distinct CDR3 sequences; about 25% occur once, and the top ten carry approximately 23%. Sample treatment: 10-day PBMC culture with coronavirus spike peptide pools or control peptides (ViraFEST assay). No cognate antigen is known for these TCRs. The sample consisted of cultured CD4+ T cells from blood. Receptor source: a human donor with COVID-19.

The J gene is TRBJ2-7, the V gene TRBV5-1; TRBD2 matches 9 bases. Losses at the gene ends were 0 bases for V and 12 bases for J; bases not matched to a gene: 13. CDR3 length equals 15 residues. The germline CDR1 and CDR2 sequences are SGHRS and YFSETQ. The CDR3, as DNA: TGCGCCAGCAGCTTGGCCCCTAGCGGGGAGGCTCAAGCGTACTTC. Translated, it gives CASSLAPSGEAQAYF.

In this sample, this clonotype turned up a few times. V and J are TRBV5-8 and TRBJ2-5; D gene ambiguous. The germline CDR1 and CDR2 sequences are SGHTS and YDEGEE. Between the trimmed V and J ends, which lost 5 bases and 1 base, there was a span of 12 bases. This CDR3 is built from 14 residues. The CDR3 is CASRPRTGQETQYF. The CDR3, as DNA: TGTGCCAGCAGACCTCGGACGGGCCAAGAGACCCAGTACTTC.

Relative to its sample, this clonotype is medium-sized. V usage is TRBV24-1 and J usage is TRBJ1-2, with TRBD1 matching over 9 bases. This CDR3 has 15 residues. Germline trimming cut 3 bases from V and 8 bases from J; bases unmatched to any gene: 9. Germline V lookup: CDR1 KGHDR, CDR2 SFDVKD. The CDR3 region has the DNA TGTGCCACCAGTGATACGGGACAGGGCGAGGGGGGCTACACCTTC. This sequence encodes CATSDTGQGEGGYTF.

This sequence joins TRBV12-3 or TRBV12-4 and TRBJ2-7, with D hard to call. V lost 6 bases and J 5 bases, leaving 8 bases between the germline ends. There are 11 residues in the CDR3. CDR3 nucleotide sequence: TGTGCCAGCAGCACCGGAAACGAGCAGTACTTC. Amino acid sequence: CASSTGNEQYF.

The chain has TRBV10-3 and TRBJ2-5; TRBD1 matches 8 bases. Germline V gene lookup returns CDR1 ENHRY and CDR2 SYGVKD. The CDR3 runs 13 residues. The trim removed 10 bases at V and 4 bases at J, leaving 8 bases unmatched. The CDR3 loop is CATEQGAGETQYF. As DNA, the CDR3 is TGTGCCACCGAGCAGGGGGCCGGAGAGACCCAGTACTTC.

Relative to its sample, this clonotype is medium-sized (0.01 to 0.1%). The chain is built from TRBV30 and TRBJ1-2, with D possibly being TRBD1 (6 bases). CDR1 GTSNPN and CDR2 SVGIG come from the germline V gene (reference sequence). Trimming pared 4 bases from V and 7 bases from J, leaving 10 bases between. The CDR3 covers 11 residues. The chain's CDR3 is CAWTGVGGYTF. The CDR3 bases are TGTGCCTGGACAGGGGTTGGTGGCTACACCTTC. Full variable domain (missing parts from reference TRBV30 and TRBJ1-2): SQTIHQWPATLVQPVGSPLSLECTVEGTSNPNLYWYRQAAGRGLQLLFYSVGIGQISSEVPQNLSASRPQDRQFILSSKKLLLSDSGFYLCAWTGVGGYTFGSGTRLTVV.

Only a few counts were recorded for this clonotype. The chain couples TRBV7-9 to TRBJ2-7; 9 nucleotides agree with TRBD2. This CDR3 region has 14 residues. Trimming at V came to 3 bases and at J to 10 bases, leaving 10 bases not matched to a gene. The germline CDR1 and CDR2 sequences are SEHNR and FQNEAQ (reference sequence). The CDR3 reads CASSLAEASGVQYF. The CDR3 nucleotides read TGTGCCAGCAGCTTGGCGGAGGCTAGCGGGGTACAGTACTTC.

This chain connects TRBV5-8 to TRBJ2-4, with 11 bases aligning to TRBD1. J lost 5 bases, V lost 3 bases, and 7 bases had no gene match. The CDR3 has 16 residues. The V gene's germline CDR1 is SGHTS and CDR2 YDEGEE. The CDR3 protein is CASSYGQGAPQNIQYF. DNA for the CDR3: TGTGCCAGCAGCTACGGACAGGGGGCCCCTCAAAACATTCAGTACTTC.

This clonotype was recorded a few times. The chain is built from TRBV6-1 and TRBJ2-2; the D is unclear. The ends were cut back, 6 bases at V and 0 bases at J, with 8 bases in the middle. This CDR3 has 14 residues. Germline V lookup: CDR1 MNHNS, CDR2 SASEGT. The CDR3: CASRGLANTGELFF. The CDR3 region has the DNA TGTGCCAGCAGGGGTTTAGCGAACACCGGGGAGCTGTTTTTT.

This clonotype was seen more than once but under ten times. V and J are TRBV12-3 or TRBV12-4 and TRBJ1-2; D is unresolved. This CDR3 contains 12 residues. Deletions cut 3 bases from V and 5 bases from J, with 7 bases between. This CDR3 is CASSLRVYGYTF. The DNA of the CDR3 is TGTGCCAGCAGTTTGAGGGTTTATGGCTACACCTTC.

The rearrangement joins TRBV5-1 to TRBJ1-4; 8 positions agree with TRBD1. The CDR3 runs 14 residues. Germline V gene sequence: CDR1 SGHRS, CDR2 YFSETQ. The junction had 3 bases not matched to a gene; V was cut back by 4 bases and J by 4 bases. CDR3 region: CASSVDRGNEKLFF. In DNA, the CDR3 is TGCGCCAGCAGCGTAGACAGGGGTAATGAAAAACTGTTTTTT.

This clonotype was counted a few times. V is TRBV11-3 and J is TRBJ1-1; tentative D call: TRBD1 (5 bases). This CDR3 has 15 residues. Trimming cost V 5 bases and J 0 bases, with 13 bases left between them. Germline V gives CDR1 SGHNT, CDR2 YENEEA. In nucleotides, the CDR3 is TGTGCCAGCAGCCCGGGCGGGGGTGTGAACACTGAAGCTTTCTTT. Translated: CASSPGGGVNTEAFF.

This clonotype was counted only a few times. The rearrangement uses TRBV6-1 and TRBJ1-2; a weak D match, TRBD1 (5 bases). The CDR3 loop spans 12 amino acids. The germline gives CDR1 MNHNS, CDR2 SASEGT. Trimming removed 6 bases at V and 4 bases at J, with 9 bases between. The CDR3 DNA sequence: TGTGCCAGCAGCTCAGGGACCTATGGCTACACCTTC. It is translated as CASSSGTYGYTF.

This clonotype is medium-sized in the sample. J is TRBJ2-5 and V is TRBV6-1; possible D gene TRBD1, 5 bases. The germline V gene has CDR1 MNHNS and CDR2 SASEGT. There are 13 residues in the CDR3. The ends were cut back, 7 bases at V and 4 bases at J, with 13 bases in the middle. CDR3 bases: TGTGCCAGCAAGGGGATGGGGTTAGAGACCCAGTACTTC. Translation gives CASKGMGLETQYF.

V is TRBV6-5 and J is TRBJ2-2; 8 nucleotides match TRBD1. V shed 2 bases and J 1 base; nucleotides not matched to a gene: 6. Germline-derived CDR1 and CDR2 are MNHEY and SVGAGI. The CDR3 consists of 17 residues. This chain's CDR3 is CASSYPSGTGNTGELFF. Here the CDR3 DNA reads TGTGCCAGCAGTTACCCCTCCGGGACAGGGAACACCGGGGAGCTGTTTTTT.

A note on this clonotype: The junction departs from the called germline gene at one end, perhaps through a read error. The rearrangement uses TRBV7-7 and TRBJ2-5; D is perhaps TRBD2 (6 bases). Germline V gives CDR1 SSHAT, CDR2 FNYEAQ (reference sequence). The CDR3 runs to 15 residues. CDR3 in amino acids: CASSSTGGGAETQYF. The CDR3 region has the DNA TGTGCTAGCAGCTCGACCGGCGGCGGGGCGGAGACCCAGTACTTC.

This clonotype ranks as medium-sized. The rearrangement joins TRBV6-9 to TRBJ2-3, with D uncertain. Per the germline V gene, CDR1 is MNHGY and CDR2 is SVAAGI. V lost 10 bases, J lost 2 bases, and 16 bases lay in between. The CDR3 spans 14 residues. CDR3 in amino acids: CATPTRKNTDTQYF. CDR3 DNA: TGTGCCACCCCAACACGGAAGAACACAGATACGCAGTATTTT.

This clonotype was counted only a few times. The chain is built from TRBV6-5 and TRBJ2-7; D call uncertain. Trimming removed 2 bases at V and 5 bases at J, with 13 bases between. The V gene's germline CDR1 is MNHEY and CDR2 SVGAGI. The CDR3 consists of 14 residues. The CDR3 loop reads CASSYRAGVDEQYF. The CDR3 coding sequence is TGTGCCAGCAGTTACCGTGCCGGTGTCGACGAGCAGTACTTC.

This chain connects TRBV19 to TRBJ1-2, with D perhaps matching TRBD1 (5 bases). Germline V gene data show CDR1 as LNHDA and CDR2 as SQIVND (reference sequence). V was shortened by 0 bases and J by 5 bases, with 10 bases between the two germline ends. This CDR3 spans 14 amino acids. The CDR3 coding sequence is TGTGCCAGTAGTATAGATCTCAGGGCATATGGCTACACCTTC. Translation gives CASSIDLRAYGYTF.

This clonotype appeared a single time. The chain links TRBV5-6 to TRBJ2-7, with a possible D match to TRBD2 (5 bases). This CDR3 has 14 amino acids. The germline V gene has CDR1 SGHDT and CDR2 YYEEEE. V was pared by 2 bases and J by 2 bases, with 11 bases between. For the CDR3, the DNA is TGTGCCAGCAGCTTCGAACCGACTACCTACGAGCAGTACTTC. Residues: CASSFEPTTYEQYF.

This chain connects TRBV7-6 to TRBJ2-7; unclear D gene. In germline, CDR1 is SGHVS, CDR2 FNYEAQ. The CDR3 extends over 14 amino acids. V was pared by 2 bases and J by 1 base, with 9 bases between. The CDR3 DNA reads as TGTGCCAGCAGCTTATCTTGGCAGTCCTACGAGCAGTACTTC. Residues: CASSLSWQSYEQYF.

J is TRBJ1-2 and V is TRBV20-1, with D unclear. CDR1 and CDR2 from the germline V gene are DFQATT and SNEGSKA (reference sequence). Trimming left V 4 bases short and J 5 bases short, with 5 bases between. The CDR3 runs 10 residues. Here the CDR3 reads CSATEYGYTF. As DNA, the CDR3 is TGCAGTGCTACTGAGTATGGCTACACCTTC.

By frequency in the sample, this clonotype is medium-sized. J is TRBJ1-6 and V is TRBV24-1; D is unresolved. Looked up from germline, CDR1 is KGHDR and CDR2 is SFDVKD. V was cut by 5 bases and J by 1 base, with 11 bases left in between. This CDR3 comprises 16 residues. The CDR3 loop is CATSVQAPSYNSPLHF. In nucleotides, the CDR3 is TGTGCCACCAGTGTTCAGGCGCCGTCCTATAATTCACCCCTCCACTTT.

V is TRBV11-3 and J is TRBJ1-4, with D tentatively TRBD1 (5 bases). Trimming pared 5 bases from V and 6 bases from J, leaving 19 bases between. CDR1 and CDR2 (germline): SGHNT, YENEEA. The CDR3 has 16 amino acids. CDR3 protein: CASSRTGARGDEKLFF. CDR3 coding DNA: TGTGCCAGCAGCCGAACCGGGGCCCGAGGGGATGAAAAACTGTTTTTT. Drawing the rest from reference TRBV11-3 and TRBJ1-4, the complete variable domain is EAGVVQSPRYKIIEKKQPVAFWCNPISGHNTLYWYLQNLGQGPELLIRYENEEAVDDSQLPKDRFSAERLKGVDSTLKIQPAELGDSAVYLCASSRTGARGDEKLFFGSGTQLSVL.